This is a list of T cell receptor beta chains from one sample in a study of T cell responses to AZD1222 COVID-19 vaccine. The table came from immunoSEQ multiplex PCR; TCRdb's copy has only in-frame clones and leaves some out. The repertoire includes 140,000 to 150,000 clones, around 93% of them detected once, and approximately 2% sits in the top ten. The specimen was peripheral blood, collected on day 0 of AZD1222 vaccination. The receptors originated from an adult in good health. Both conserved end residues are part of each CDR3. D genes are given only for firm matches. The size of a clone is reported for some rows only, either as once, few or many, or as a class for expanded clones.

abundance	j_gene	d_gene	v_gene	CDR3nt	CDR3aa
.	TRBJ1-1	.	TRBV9	TGTGCCAGCAGCGTAGAAGCGGCACTAAGAGACACTGAAGCTTTCTTT	CASSVEAALRDTEAFF
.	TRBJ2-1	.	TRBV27	TGTGCCAGCAGTCTCCAAGGCGGGGAGCAGTTCTTC	CASSLQGGEQFF
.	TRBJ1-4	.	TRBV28	TGTGCCAGCAGTTTAATGGCGAGTGAAAAACTGTTTTTT	CASSLMASEKLFF
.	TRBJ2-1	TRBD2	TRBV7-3	TGTGCCAGCAGCCCAAGGGGGACTAGCAATGAGCAGTTCTTC	CASSPRGTSNEQFF
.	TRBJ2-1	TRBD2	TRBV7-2	TGTGCCAGCAGGTCAGACACTAGCGGGAGACGGGATGAGCAGTTCTTC	CASRSDTSGRRDEQFF
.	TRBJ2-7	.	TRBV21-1	TGTGCCAGCAGGGACAGGGGCTACGAGCAGTACTTC	CASRDRGYEQYF
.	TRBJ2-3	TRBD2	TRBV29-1	TGCAGCGTTGAACGGACTAGCAGAAACACAGATACGCAGTATTTT	CSVERTSRNTDTQYF
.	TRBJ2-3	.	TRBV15	TGTGCCACCAGCAGAGGACAAGCCGATACGCAGTATTTT	CATSRGQADTQYF
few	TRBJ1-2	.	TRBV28	TGTGCCAGCGGTTACGGCGATTATGGCTACACCTTC	CASGYGDYGYTF
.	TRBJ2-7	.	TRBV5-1	TGCGCCAGCAGCTTGGCCGCTGGGTCTTCACACGAGCAGTACTTC	CASSLAAGSSHEQYF
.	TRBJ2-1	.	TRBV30	TGTGCCTGGAGTGTACTTAGGGAAAGGAGTGAGCAGTTCTTC	CAWSVLRERSEQFF
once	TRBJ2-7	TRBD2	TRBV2	TGTGCCAGCAGTTCATATGGGACTAGCGGAGGAAACTACGAGCAGTACTTC	CASSSYGTSGGNYEQYF
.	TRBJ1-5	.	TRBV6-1	TGTGCCAGCAGTGATCGCCCTCCGGATAGGCCCCAGCATTTT	CASSDRPPDRPQHF
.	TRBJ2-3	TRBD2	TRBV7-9	TGTGCCAGCAGCCCGAGCGGGAGGTCGTGGGATACGCAGTATTTT	CASSPSGRSWDTQYF
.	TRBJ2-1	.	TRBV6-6	TGTGCCAGCAGTTTAGCGTCGGAGCAGTTCTTC	CASSLASEQFF